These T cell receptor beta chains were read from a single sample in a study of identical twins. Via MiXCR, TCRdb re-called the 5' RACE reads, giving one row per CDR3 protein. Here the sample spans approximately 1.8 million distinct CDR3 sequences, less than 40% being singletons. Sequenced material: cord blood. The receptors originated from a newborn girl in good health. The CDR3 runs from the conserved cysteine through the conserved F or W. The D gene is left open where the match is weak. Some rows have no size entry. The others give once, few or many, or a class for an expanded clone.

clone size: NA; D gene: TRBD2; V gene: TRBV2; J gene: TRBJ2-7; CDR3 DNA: TGTGCCAGCAGTGAAGCTGGAGCGGGGGGGAACAATGAGCAGTACTTC; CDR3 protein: CASSEAGAGGNNEQYF
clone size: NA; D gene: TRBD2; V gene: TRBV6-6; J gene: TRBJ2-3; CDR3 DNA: TGTGCCAGCAGTTACTCGACACTAGCGGGGGTCACAGATACGCAGTATTTT; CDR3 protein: CASSYSTLAGVTDTQYF
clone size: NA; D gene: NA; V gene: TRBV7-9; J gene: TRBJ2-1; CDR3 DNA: TGTGCCAGCAGCTTTCGTCAGGGTTGGGACAATGAGCAGTTCTTC; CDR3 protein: CASSFRQGWDNEQFF
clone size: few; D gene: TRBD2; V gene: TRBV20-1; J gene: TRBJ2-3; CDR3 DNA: TGCAGTGCTAGGCCCCTTCGACTAGCGGGAAGCACAGATACGCAGTATTTT; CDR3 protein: CSARPLRLAGSTDTQYF
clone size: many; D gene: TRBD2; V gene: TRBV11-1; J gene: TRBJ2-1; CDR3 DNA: TGTGCCAGCAGCTCAGCTAGCGGGACATTCAATGAGCAGTTCTTC; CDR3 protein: CASSSASGTFNEQFF
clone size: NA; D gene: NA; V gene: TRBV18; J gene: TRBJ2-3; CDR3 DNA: TGTGCCAGCTCCCCCCGACTAAGCGAAACAGATACGCAGTATTTT; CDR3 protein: CASSPRLSETDTQYF
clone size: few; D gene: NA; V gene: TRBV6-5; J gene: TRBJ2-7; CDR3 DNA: TGTGCCAGCAGTTACTCGGGGGTCGACCCCTACGAGCAGTACTTC; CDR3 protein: CASSYSGVDPYEQYF
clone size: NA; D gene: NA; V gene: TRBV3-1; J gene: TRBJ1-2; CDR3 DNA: TGTGCCAGCAGCCAATTAAGCGGCCCAAGGGGCTATGGCTACACCTTC; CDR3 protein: CASSQLSGPRGYGYTF
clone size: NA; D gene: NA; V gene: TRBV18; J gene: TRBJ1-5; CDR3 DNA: TGTGCCAGCTCACCACAAGGGGGAATCAATCAGCCCCAGCATTTT; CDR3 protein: CASSPQGGINQPQHF
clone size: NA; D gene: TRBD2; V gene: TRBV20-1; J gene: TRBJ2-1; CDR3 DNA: TGCAGTGCTAGACCCGGACTAGTCACTGAGCAGTTCTTC; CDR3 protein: CSARPGLVTEQFF
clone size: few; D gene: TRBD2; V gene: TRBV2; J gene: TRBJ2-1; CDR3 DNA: TGTGCCAGCACTACTAGCGGGGAGGCTTATGAGCAGTTCTTC; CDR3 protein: CASTTSGEAYEQFF
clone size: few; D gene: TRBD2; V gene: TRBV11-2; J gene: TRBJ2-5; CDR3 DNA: TGTGCCAGCAGCCCCTTTGGAGCGGGACAAGAGACCCAGTACTTC; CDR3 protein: CASSPFGAGQETQYF
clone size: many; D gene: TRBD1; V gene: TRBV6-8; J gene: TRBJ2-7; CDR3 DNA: TGTGCCAGCAGTTACGGGGACAGGATGACCTACGAGCAGTACTTC; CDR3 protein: CASSYGDRMTYEQYF
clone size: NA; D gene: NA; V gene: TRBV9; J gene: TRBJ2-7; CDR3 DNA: TGTGCCAGCAGCGACCCCCCGGAAGTGGGAGAAACCTACAATGAGCAGTACTTC; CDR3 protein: CASSDPPEVGETYNEQYF
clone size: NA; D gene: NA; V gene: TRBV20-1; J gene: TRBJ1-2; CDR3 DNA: TGCAGTGCCGCGAGAACAAGGGCTAACTATGGCCACACCTTC; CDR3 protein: CSAARTRANYGHTF
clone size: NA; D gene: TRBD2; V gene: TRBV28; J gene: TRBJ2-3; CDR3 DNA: TGTGCCAGCAGTTTATTAGGACTAGCGGGAGGGATCACAGATACGCAGTATTTT; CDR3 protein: CASSLLGLAGGITDTQYF
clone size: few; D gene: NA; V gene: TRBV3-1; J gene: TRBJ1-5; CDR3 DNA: TGTGCCAGCAGCCACAGGGCCAATCAGCCCCAGCATTTT; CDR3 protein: CASSHRANQPQHF
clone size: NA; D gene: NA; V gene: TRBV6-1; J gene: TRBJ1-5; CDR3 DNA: TGTGCCAGCAGTGGAAGTAGAAATATGGGGCCCCAGCATTTT; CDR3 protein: CASSGSRNMGPQHF
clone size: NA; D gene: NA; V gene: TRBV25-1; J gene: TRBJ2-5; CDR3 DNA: TGTGCCAGCAGTGAATCGCAGGTTATGGGGGAGACCCAGTACTTC; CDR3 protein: CASSESQVMGETQYF
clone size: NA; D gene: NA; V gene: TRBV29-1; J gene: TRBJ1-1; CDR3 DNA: TGCAGCGATGAAGTCCGGGGGGACACTGAAGCTTTCTTT; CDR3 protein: CSDEVRGDTEAFF
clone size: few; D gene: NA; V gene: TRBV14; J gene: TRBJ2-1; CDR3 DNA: TGTGCCAGCAGCCAGATACTGGGGCCGTACAATGAGCAGTTCTTC; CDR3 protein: CASSQILGPYNEQFF
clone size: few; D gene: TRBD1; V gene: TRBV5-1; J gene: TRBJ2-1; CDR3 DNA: TGCGCCAGCAGACGGGGGACAGGGGAGTACAATGAGCAGTTCTTC; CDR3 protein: CASRRGTGEYNEQFF
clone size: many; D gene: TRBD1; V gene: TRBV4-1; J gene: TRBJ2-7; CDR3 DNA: TGCGCCAGCAGCCAAGTAGGGACAGGGGGTGAGCAGTACTTC; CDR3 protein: CASSQVGTGGEQYF
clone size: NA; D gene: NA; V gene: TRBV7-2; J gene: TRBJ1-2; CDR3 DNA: TGTGCCAGCAGCTTAGCCGGACACATCCATGGTTGGTACACCTTC; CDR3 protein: CASSLAGHIHGWYTF
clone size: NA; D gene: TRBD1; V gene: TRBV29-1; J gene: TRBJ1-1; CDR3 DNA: TGCAGCGGCGGACAGGCGGCGGGGGCTTTCTTT; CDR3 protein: CSGGQAAGAFF
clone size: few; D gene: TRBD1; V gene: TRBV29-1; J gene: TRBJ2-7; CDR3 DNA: TGCAGCGTTTTGATATGGATGGACAGGGGTCACGAGCAGTACTTC; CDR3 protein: CSVLIWMDRGHEQYF
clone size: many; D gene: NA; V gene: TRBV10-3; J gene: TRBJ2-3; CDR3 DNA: TGTGCCATCAGTTCTAGACGAGATACGCAGTATTTT; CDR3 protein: CAISSRRDTQYF
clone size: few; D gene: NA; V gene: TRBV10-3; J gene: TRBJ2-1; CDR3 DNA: TGTGCCATCAGTCTCGGGACACTTGGAAATGAGCAGTTCTTC; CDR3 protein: CAISLGTLGNEQFF
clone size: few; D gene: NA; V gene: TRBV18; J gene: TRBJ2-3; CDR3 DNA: TGTGCCAGCTCACCGGCGGCTAGCACAGATACGCAGTATTTT; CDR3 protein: CASSPAASTDTQYF
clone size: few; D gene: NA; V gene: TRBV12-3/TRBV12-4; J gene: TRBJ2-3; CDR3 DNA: TGTGCCAGCACCCGACAGGAAACGTCCACAGATACGCAGTATTTT; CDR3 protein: CASTRQETSTDTQYF
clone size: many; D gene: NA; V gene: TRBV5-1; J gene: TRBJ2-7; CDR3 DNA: TGTGCCAGCAGTTCGGGTAATTACGAGCAGTACTTC; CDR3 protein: CASSSGNYEQYF
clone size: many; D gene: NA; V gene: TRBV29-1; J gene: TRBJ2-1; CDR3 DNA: TGCAGCGTTGGATTTGAGCAGTTCTTC; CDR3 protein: CSVGFEQFF
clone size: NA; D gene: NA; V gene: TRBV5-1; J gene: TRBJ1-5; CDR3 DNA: TGCGCCAGCAGCTTGATGGGGGCCAGCAATCAGCCCCAGCATTTT; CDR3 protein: CASSLMGASNQPQHF
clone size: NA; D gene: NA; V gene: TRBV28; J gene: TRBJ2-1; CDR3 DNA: TGTGCCAGCAGTCTCCTCGCCCATGCTAACTACAATGAGCAGTTCTTC; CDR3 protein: CASSLLAHANYNEQFF
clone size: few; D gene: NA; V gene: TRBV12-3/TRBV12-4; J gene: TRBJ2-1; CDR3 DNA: TGTGCCAGCAGTTTAGGTTGGGGGGCGGCCGTGGCCAATGAGCAGTTCTTC; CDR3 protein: CASSLGWGAAVANEQFF
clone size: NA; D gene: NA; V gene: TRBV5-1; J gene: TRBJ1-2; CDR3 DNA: TGCGCCAGCAGCTTGGTCATGAACTATGGCTACACCTTC; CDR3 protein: CASSLVMNYGYTF
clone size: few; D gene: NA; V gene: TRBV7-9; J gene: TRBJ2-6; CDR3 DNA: TGTGCCAGCGGAGGGGAAACAAAGAGCTCTGGGGCCAACGTCCTGACTTTC; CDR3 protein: CASGGETKSSGANVLTF
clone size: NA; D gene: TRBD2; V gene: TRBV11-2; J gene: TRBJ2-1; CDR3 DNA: TGTGCCAGCAGGCTAGCGGGGGTGAGGAATGAGCAGTTCTTC; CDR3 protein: CASRLAGVRNEQFF
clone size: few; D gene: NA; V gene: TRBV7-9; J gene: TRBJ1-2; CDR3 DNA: TGTGCCAGCAGCTTAGGGTCGCCAGGGGCCTTTGGCTACACCTTC; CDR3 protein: CASSLGSPGAFGYTF
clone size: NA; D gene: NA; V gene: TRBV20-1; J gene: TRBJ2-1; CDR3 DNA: TGCAGTGCAAGGATACCTGGCAGCTCCTACAATGAGCAGTTCTTC; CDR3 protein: CSARIPGSSYNEQFF
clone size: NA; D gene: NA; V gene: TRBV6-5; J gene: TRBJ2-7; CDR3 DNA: TGTGCCAGCAGTTACGGGCAGGACATCTACGAGCAGTACTTC; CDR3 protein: CASSYGQDIYEQYF
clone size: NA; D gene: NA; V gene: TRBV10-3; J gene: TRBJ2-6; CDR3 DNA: TGTGCCATCAGTACCGATAAGCTCGTTGCTAGCTCTTGGGCCAACGTCCTGACTTTC; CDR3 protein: CAISTDKLVASSWANVLTF
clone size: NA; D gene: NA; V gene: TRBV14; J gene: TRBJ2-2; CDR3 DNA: TGTGCCAGCAGCCAAAGCAGGGATAAGAACACCGGGGAGCTGTTTTTT; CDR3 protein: CASSQSRDKNTGELFF
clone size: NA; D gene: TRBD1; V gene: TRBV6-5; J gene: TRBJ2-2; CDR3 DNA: TGTGCCAGCACCTGGGACAGGGGGCAGGTCGGGGAGCTGTTTTTT; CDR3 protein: CASTWDRGQVGELFF
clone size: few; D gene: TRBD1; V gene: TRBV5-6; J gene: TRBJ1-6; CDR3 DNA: TGTGCCAGCAGCTTGGCCACCACACCAGACAGGGATTCACCCCTCCACTTT; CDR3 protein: CASSLATTPDRDSPLHF
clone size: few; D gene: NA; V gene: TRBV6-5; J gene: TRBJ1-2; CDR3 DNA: TGTGCCAGCAGGGACGGGGGCGGCTACACCTTC; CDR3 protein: CASRDGGGYTF
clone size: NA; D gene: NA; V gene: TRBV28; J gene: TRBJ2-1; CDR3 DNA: TGTGCCAGCAGTTTACCCCCGGTGGATGAGCAGTTCTTC; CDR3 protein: CASSLPPVDEQFF
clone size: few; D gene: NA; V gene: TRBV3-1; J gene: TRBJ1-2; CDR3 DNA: TGTGCCAGCAGCCAAGAGGCACCTACCGCTGGCTACACCTTC; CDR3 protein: CASSQEAPTAGYTF
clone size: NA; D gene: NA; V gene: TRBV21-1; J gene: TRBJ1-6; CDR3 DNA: TGTGCCAGCAGCAAAGCAGTCGGGCCTATAACCCTCCACTTT; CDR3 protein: CASSKAVGPITLHF
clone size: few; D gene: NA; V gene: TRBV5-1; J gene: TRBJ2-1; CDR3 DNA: TGCGCCAGCAGCTTGGAGCGTCAGGCGGGACCCTACAATGAGCAGTTCTTC; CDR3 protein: CASSLERQAGPYNEQFF
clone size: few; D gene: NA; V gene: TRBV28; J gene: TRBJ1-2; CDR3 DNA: TGTGCCAGCAGGACTAGCGGGACGGGCGACTACACCTTC; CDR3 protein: CASRTSGTGDYTF
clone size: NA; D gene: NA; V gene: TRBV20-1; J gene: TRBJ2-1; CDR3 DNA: TGCAGTGCTAGAGTGTCCCGGGGACACATCAATGAGCGGTTCTTC; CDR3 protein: CSARVSRGHINERFF
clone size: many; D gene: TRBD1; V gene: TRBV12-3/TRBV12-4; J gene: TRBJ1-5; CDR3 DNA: TGTGCCAGCAGTTTAAAAGGGGGACAGTTTAGCAATCAGCCCCAGCATTTT; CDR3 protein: CASSLKGGQFSNQPQHF
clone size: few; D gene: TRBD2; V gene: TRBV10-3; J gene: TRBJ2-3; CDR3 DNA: TGTGCCATCACGGCGGGGGTGCGCGATACGCAGTATTTT; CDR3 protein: CAITAGVRDTQYF
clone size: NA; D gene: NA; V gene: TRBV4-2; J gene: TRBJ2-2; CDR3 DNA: TGTGCCAGCAGCCAAGAGGACTTTACCGCGAACACCGGGGAGCTGTTTTTT; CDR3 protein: CASSQEDFTANTGELFF
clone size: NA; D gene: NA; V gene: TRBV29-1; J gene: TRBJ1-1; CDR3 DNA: TGCAGCGTTGGGGGGGGAGAGACTGAAGCTTTCTTT; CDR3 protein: CSVGGGETEAFF
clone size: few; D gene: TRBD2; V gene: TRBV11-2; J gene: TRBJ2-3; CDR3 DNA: TGTGCCAGCAGCTTAGTGGGAGGGATGATCACAGATACGCAGTATTTT; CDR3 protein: CASSLVGGMITDTQYF
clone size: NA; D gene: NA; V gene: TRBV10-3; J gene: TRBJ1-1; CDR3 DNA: TGTGCCACCGATGGGGGGAGTGACACTGAAGCTTTCTTT; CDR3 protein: CATDGGSDTEAFF
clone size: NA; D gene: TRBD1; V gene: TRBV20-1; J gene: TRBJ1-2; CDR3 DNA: TGCAGTGAGGAGGAACAGGGGTTCAGCTATGGCTACACCTTC; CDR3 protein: CSEEEQGFSYGYTF